This TCR beta chain was obtained from a study of blood T cell repertoires in COVID-19 (TCRdb year 2020). Notes on the research overall: Samples from collaborators originated in the United States, Italy and Spain and spanned both the acute and convalescent phases of COVID-19. The material from the prospective study consisted of cDNA or gDNA derived from T cells, B-cell-depleted T cells, or PBMCs. The dataset comprised deeply sampled blood TCRbeta repertoires from subjects exposed to, actively infected with, or recovered from COVID-19. The repertoires were released in a freely available public database meant as a resource for research on the immune response to SARS-CoV-2. Samples were obtained from the ongoing ImmuneRACE study (first 160 participants) and from over 1,000 subjects provided by 6 global collaborators. A de-identified subject ID, COVID-19 status, age in years and sex were almost always included in the sample metadata. Where available, HLA class I and class II types were obtained from metadata supplied by the sample provider rather than from assay-based typing.

Participants in the prospective study were aged roughly 18 to 100 years, lived in about two dozen United States geographic areas, and enrolled through a virtual design. In the prospective study, cohorts were assigned on the basis of participant-reported clinical history obtained from a screening survey and a study questionnaire. Recovered participants in ImmuneRACE Cohort 3 were defined as having two consecutive negative NP/OP PCR tests, clearance from a healthcare professional, or resolution of symptoms. Each participant in the prospective study had whole blood, serum and a nasopharyngeal or oropharyngeal swab collected by mobile phlebotomists. Participants in the prospective study had the option to provide additional blood draws and questionnaires over a 2-month period. Before DNA extraction, blood samples from the prospective study were shipped at room temperature or frozen. A distance of 8 bases separates the germline ends of V and J, which lose 11 bases and 10 bases respectively. For CDR1 and CDR2, the germline V gene lists MDHEN and SYDVKM. The CDR3 runs 8 amino acids, cysteine and phenylalanine included. The sequence is cut down to CDR3 DNA, 24 bases in frame from base 1.

The full study reports these points: The amount of clinical and demographic metadata varied by source and participant and was provided uncurated.

Concerning this clone itself: The target of this receptor is not known. No qualities accompany the bases; no much larger clone lies one base away.

The immunoSEQ Assay, a bias-controlled multiplex PCR, was used to amplify TCRbeta CDR3 regions from genomic DNA. The published analysis was carried out like this. The number of nucleated cells in each sample was estimated by amplification of reference gene primers within the assay. To quantify the absolute abundance of each unique TCRbeta CDR3 rearrangement, sequence reads were collapsed and filtered. For each sample, productive Simpson clonality was calculated by taking the square root of Simpson's diversity index across productive rearrangements. TCRdb re-hosts the immuneACCESS table, in-frame sequences only. Its copies lack some clones; in the studies checked, an unresolved V gene accounts for under half of them, and the cause for the rest is not known. V, J and clone size are those of that table, while D and trimming were read from the DNA. This sample holds a few hundred thousand clones; roughly 90% were observed only once. Jointly, the top ten make up around 18% of the sample.

The source is a woman in her twenties or thirties who had recovered from COVID-19. The sample consisted of PBMCs or T cells enriched from blood (not recorded which). The chain was built from TRBV28 and TRBJ1-2, and possibly TRBD1, on 5 matching bases. The sequenced DNA: TGTGCCGCAGGGTTCTACACCTTC. This encodes CAAGFYTF.